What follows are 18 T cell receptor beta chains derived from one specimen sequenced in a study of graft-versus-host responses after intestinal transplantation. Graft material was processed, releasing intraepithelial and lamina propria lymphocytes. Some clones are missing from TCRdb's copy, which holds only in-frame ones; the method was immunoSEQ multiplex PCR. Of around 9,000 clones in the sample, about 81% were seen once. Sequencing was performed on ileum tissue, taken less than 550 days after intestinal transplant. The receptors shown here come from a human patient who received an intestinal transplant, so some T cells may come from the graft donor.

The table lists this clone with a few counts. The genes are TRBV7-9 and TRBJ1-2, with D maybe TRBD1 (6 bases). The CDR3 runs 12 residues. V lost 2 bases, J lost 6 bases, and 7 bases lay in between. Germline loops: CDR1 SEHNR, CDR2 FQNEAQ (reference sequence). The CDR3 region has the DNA TGTGCCAGCAGCTTAAAGGGGGATGGCTACACCTTC. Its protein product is CASSLKGDGYTF.

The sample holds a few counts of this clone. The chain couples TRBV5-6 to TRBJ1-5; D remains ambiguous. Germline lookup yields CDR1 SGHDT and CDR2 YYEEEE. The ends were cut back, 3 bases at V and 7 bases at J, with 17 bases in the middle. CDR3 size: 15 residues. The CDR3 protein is CASSWWGTRNQPQHF. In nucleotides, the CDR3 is TGTGCCAGCAGCTGGTGGGGAACACGGAACCAGCCCCAGCATTTT.

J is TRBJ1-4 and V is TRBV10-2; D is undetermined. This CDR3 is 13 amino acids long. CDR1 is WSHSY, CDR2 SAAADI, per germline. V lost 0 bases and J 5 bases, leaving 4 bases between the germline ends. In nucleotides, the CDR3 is TGCGCCAGCAGTGAGTCGACAAATGAAAAACTGTTTTTT. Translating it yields CASSESTNEKLFF.

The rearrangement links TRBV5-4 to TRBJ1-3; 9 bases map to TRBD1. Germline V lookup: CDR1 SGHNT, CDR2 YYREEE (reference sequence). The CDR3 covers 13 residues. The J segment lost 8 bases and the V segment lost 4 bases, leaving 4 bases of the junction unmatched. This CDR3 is CASSLDRGDTIYF. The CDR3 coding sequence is TGTGCCAGCAGCCTGGACAGGGGAGACACCATATATTTT.

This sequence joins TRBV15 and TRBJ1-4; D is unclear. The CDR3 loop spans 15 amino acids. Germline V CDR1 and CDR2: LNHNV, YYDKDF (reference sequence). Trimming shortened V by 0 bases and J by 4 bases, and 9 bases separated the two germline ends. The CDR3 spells CATSRDGQSNEKLFF. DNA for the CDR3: TGTGCCACCAGCAGAGATGGGCAAAGTAATGAAAAACTGTTTTTT. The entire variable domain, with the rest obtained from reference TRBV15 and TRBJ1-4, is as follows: DAMVIQNPRYQVTQFGKPVTLSCSQTLNHNVMYWYQQKSSQAPKLLFHYYDKDFNNEADTPDNFQSRRPNTSFCFLDIRSPGLGDTAMYLCATSRDGQSNEKLFFGSGTQLSVL.

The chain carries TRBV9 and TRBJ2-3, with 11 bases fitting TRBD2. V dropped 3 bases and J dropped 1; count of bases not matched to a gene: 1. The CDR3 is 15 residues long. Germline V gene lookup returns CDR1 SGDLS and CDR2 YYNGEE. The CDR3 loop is CASSEGLAGTDTQYF. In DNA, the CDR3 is TGTGCCAGCAGCGAGGGACTAGCGGGCACAGATACGCAGTATTTT.

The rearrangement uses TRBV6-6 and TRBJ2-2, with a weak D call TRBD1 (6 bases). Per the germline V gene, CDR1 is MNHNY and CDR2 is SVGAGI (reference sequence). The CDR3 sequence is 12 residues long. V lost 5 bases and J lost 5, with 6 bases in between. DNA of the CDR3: TGTGCCAGCAGTGACAGGACCGGGGAGCTGTTTTTT. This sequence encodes CASSDRTGELFF.

The chain's CDR3 is CASSRTGADLYNEQFF. Written as DNA, the CDR3 is TGCGCCAGCAGCCGGACAGGGGCTGATCTCTACAATGAGCAGTTCTTC. This chain connects TRBV5-1 to TRBJ2-1; 9 bases agree with TRBD1. Trimming cost V 4 bases and J 3 bases; bases outside gene matches: 8. Germline CDR1 reads SGHRS; CDR2 reads YFSETQ. The CDR3 is made up of 16 amino acids.

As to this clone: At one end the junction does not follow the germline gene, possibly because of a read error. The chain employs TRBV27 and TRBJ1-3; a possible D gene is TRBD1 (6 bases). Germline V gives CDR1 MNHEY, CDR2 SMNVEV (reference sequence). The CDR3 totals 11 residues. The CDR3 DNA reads TGTGCCAGCAGTGGCCCGGGGGACACAGGTTTT. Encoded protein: CASSGPGDTGF.

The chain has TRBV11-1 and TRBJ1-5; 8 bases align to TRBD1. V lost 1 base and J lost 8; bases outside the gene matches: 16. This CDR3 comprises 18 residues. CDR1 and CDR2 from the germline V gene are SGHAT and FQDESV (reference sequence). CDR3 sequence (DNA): TGTGCCAGCAGCTTAGGTCCAGCCCCAGGGGGCGCCCCAAAGCCCCAGCATTTT. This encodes CASSLGPAPGGAPKPQHF.

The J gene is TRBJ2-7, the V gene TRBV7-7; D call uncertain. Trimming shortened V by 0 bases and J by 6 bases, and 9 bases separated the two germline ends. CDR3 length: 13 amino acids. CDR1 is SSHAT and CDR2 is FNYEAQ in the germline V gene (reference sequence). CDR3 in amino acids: CASSLAGTFEQYF. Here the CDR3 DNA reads TGTGCCAGCAGCTTAGCGGGAACATTCGAGCAGTACTTC.

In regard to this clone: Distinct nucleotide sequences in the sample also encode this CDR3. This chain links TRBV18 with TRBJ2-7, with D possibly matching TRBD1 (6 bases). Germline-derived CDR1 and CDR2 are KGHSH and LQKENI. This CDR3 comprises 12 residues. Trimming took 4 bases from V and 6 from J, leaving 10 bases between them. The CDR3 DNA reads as TGTGCCAGCTCACAACAGGGTAGCGAGCAGTACTTC. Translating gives CASSQQGSEQYF.

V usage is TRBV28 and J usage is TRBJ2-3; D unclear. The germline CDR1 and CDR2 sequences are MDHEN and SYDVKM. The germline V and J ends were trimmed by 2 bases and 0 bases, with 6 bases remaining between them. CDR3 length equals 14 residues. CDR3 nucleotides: TGTGCCAGCAGTTTAGGGTCTAGCACAGATACGCAGTATTTT. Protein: CASSLGSSTDTQYF.

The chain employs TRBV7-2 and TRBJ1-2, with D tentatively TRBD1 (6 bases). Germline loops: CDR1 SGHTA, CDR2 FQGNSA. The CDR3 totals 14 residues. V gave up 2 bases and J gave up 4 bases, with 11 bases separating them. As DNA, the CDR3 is TGTGCCAGCAGCTTATGGGGGCCGAGCTATGGCTACACCTTC. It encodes CASSLWGPSYGYTF.

CDR3 protein: CASSYFGDRGIYEQYF. In nucleotides, the CDR3 is TGTGCCAGCAGTTACTTTGGGGACAGGGGTATTTACGAGCAGTACTTC. This chain uses TRBV6-6 with TRBJ2-7; 10 bases line up with TRBD1. CDR3 size: 16 residues. V gave up 1 base and J gave up 4 bases; unmatched junction bases: 7. Germline V gene data show CDR1 as MNHNY and CDR2 as SVGAGI (reference sequence).

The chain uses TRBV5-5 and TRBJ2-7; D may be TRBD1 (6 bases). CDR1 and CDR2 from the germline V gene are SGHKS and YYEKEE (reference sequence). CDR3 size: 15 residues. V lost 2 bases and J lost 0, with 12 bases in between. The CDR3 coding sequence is TGTGCCAGCAGCTTAACCGGGACACTCTCCTACGAGCAGTACTTC. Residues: CASSLTGTLSYEQYF.

The chain's CDR3 is CASSSSGGNEKLFF. CDR3 bases: TGTGCCAGCAGCTCTTCAGGTGGTAATGAAAAACTGTTTTTT. The rearrangement links TRBV11-3 to TRBJ1-4; no firm D call. Trimming removed 4 bases at V and 4 bases at J, with 10 bases between. This CDR3 contains 14 residues. Per the germline V gene, CDR1 is SGHNT and CDR2 is YENEEA.

The DNA for the CDR3 is TGTGCCTGGAGCGGGAGGGGATGGGGCTACACCTTC. This sequence encodes CAWSGRGWGYTF. The V call is TRBV30, the J call TRBJ1-2, with D possibly TRBD1 on 5 matching bases. This CDR3 region has 12 residues. V was clipped by 3 bases and J by 8 bases, with 13 bases between them. CDR1 and CDR2 (germline): GTSNPN, SVGIG (reference sequence). Based on the CDR3 plus reference TRBV30 and TRBJ1-2, the full variable domain is SQTIHQWPATLVQPVGSPLSLECTVEGTSNPNLYWYRQAAGRGLQLLFYSVGIGQISSEVPQNLSASRPQDRQFILSSKKLLLSDSGFYLCAWSGRGWGYTFGSGTRLTVV.